This T cell receptor (beta chain) was observed in a study of glioma-infiltrating T cells. Study background: Presurgical dexamethasone in glioma patients lasted six or fewer days. Blood libraries targeted about 4.5- to 11-fold coverage of about one million T cells.

Using RNA template, CDR3s of TCR alpha and beta were amplified with iRepertoire arm-PCR. Using its own MiXCR run on the multiplex PCR reads, TCRdb lists one record per CDR3 protein. This table has approximately 400,000 distinct CDR3 sequences, around 45% appearing once. In regard to this clonotype: Its specificity is unknown.

V lost 3 bases, J lost 0 bases, and 8 bases stayed unmatched. The CDR3 sequence is 17 residues long. Germline CDR1 SGHTA, CDR2 FQGNSA. The study, taken as a whole, reports: Signature shared blood CDR3 motifs were enriched in low-divergence and depleted in high-divergence patients. Tissue-blood divergence was below expectation in non-neoplastic patients, above in gliomas.

Sample: glioma tissue, nonneoplastic brain tissue, or PBMCs (not recorded which). The V and J genes are TRBV7-2 and TRBJ1-2, with 9 bases identical to TRBD1. The clonotype originates from a human donor with low-grade glioma or glioblastoma, undergoing nonglioma brain surgery, or in good health (not recorded which). The CDR3: CASSFPRTGVPNYGYTF. CDR3 coding DNA: TGTGCCAGCAGCTTCCCCCGGACAGGGGTCCCTAACTATGGCTACACCTTC.